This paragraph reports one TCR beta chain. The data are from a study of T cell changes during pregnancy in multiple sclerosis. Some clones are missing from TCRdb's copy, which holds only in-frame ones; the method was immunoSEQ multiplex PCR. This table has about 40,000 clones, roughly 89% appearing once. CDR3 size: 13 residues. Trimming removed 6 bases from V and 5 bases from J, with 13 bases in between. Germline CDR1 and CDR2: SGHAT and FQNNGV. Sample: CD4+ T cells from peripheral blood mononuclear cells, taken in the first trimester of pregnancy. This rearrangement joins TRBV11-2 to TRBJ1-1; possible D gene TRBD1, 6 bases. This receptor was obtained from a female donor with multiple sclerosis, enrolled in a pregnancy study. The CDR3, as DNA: TGTGCCAGCAGTAAGACAGGTCGGACTGAAGCTTTCTTT. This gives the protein CASSKTGRTEAFF.